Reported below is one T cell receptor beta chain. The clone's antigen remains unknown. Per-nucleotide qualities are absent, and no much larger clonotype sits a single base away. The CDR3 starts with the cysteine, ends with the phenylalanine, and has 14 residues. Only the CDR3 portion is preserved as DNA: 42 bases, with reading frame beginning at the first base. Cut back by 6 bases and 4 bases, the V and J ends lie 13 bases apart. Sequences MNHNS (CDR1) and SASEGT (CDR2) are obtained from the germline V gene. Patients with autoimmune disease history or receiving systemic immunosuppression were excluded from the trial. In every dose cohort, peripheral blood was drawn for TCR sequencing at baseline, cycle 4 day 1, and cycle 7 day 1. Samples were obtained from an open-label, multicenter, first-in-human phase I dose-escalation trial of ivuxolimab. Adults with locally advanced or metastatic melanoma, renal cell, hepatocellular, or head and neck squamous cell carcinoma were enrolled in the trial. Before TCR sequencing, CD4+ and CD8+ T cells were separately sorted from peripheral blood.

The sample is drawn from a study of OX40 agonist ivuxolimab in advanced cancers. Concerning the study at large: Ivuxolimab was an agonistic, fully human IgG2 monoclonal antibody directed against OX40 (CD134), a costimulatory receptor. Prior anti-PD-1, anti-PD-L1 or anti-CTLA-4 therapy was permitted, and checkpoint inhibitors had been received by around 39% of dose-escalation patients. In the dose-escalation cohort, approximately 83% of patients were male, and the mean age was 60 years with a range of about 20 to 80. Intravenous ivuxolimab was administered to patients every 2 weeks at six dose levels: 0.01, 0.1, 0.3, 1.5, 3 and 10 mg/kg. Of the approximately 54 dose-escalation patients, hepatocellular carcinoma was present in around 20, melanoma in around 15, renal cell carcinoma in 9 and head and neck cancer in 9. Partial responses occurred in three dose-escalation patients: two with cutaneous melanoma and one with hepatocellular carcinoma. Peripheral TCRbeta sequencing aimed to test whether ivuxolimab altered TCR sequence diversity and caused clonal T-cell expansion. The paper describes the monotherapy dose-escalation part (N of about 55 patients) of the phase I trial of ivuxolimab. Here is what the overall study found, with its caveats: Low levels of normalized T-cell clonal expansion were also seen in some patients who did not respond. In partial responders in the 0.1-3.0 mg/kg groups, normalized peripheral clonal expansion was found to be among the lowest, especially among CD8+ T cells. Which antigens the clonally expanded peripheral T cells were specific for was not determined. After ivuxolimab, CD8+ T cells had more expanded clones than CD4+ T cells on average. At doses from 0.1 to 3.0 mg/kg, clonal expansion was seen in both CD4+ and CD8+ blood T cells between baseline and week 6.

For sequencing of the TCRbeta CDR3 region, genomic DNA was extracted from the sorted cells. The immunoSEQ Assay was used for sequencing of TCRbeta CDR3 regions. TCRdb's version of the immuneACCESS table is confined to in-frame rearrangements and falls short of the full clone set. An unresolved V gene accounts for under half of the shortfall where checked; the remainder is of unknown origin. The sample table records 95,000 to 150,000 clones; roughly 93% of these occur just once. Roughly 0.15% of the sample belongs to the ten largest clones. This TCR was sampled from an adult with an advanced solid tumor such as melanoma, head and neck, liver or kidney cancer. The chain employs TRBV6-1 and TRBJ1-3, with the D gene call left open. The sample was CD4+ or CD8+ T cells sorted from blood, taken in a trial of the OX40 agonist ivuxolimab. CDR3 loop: CASSERTQGNTIYF. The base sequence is TGTGCCAGCAGCGAGCGGACCCAAGGAAACACCATATATTTT.